These 9 T cell receptor beta chains came from one sample sequenced in a study of glioma-infiltrating T cells. The iRepertoire nested amplicon-rescue multiplex PCR amplified TCR alpha and beta CDR3s from RNA. TCRdb fed the multiplex PCR reads into MiXCR, producing one record per CDR3 protein. Of over 130,000 distinct CDR3 sequences listed, about two fifths are singletons. The sample was glioma tissue, nonneoplastic brain tissue, or PBMCs (not recorded which). These receptors all stem from a human donor with low-grade glioma or glioblastoma, undergoing nonglioma brain surgery, or in good health (not recorded which).

The chain recombines TRBV7-2 with TRBJ1-1; D is unresolved. From germline, CDR1 is SGHTA and CDR2 FQGNSA. The CDR3 is 16 residues long. V dropped 5 bases and J dropped 1 base, with 17 bases sitting between them. The DNA of the CDR3 is TGTGCCAGCAGCCAAGACGCTGGGTGGACGAACACTGAAGCTTTCTTT. It yields the protein CASSQDAGWTNTEAFF.

As regards this clonotype: Mismatch with germline at one junction end may stem from a read error. V usage is TRBV11-2 and J usage is TRBJ2-1, with D uncertain. CDR1 and CDR2 (germline): SGHAT, FQNNGV. The CDR3 contains 13 residues. CDR3 bases: TGTGCCAGCAGCCCCGTTATCTACAATGAACAGTTCTTC. This gives the protein CASSPVIYNEQFF.

The chain combines TRBV24-1 with TRBJ2-1; TRBD1 is a possible D gene (5 bases). The DNA end is more similar to TRBJ2-5, so the J call may be wrong. This CDR3 spans 13 amino acids. In germline, CDR1 is KGHDR, CDR2 SFDVKD. The CDR3 DNA reads TGTGCCACCAGAGCAACAGGTCAAGAGACCCAGTACTTC. Protein product: CATRATGQETQYF.

This clonotype was observed a handful of times. The genes are TRBV7-2 and TRBJ1-4, with TRBD1 matching over 8 bases. There are 15 residues in the CDR3. The germline V gene has CDR1 SGHTA and CDR2 FQGNSA. Unmatched junction bases numbered 10, after V lost 6 bases and J lost 7 bases. The DNA for the CDR3 is TGTGCCAGCAGTTCTCAGGGGGCTAACCTTGAAAAACTGTTTTTT. Translating gives CASSSQGANLEKLFF.

V gene TRBV19 combines with J gene TRBJ1-5; D call uncertain. The CDR3 consists of 13 residues. Looked up from germline, CDR1 is LNHDA and CDR2 is SQIVND (reference sequence). V was trimmed by 5 bases and J by 6 bases, leaving 11 bases between them. CDR3 sequence (DNA): TGTGCCAGTAGTTTCCGGACTGGTCAGCCCCAGCATTTT. It codes for CASSFRTGQPQHF.

This clonotype was seen more than once but under ten times. The chain combines TRBV4-3 with TRBJ1-1, with TRBD1 identical over 11 bases. This CDR3 comprises 14 residues. V dropped 4 bases and J dropped 3; count of bases not matched to a gene: 1. Germline CDR1 reads LGHNA; CDR2 reads YSLEER. The CDR3, as DNA: TGCGCCAGCAGCCGGGGACAGGGGGACACTGAAGCTTTCTTT. Translated, it gives CASSRGQGDTEAFF.

This sequence joins TRBV6-6 and TRBJ2-1, with D uncertain. In germline, CDR1 is MNHNY, CDR2 SVGAGI (reference sequence). Deletions cut 2 bases from V and 9 bases from J, with 5 bases between. The CDR3 runs 11 residues. The CDR3 spells CASSYDVEQFF. For the CDR3, the DNA is TGTGCCAGCAGTTACGACGTTGAGCAGTTCTTC.

The chain joins TRBV4-2 to TRBJ1-1, with D tentatively TRBD1 (6 bases). Germline loops: CDR1 LGHNA, CDR2 YNFKEQ. Trimming took off 2 bases at V and 5 bases at J, with 9 bases between the two ends. The CDR3 covers 13 residues. For the CDR3, the DNA is TGTGCCAGCAGCCAATTACAGGGAACTGAAGCTTTCTTT. It yields the protein CASSQLQGTEAFF.

The chain couples TRBV5-1 to TRBJ2-7, with D tentatively TRBD1 (5 bases). The CDR3 is 15 amino acids. CDR1 is SGHRS and CDR2 is YFSETQ in the germline V gene. V was shortened by 1 base and J by 2 bases, with 13 bases between the two germline ends. CDR3 coding DNA: TGCGCCAGCAGCTTGCACACAGGTGGACCCTACGAGCAGTACTTC. This encodes CASSLHTGGPYEQYF.